Given below is one TCR beta chain in context. What antigen it recognizes has not been identified. No per-base quality is available; no much larger clone lies one base away. The sample contains more than one DNA sequence encoding this CDR3. The method behind the library was the immunoSEQ multiplex PCR assay. The multiplex PCR relied on a mix of 60 forward primers for TCR Vbeta segments and 13 reverse primers for TCR Jbeta segments. A multiplex PCR assay on genomic DNA amplified the CDR3 region of rearranged TCR beta genes. Amplified TCR beta libraries were sequenced as 87-base-pair reads on the Illumina HiSeq System. Concerning the study's data processing: A later analysis counted some 80 million unique TCR beta chains across the 600 to 850 repertoires, and roughly 11 million of these chains were shared by at least two donors. Raw reads were error-corrected and collapsed into unique sequences with a nearest-neighbor algorithm that merged closely related sequences to remove PCR and sequencing errors. CDR3 sequences were aligned to IMGT reference sequences to assign V, D and J gene segments. For a sequence to be retained, at least a six-nucleotide match to both a V gene segment and a J gene segment was required. A rearrangement counted as productive if the CDR3 had no stop codons and remained in frame with V and J, and every other rearrangement counted as non-productive. CDR3 was defined by IMGT convention, running from the second conserved V-encoded cysteine to the conserved J-encoded phenylalanine. The earlier analysis of about 560 of the donors excluded any sequence lacking an unambiguous match to a single V gene segment. An earlier analysis of 500 to 700 of the donors classified V segments as functional when productive rearrangements were above 56.7% and as segregating when the standard deviation between donors was above 5%. A statistical classification framework was built for diagnosing cytomegalovirus status from the catalog of TCR beta chain sequences. A later analysis assigned V and J genes by comparing TCR nucleotide sequences with IMGT/GENE-DB human TR gene sequences. Using the TCRdist pipeline, a later analysis assigned CDR3 sequences along with most-parsimonious VDJ recombination scenarios. In a later analysis, every TCR beta chain was defined by the combination of its CDR3 amino acid sequence and its V-gene family, and reads without a unique V-gene family were dropped. As a way to deal with suspected cross-contamination and a sequencing artifact, a later analysis dropped 592 nucleotide sequences that were highly shared and had low generation probability. In a later analysis, a clonal expansion index for each public chain was calculated from normalized within-repertoire ranks of inferred template counts. In a later analysis, generation probabilities were computed using a VDJ recombination model fitted to out-of-frame rearrangements, and the results were checked against IGoR. In a later analysis, hypergeometric tests were used to score TCR-TCR, TCR-HLA and TCR-CMV co-occurrence, with a repertoire-size bias correction applied to TCR pairs. False discovery rates were estimated in a later analysis by permuting HLA or CMV assignments 20 times. In a later analysis, co-occurring TCRs were grouped using DBSCAN, with TCRdist sequence similarity added in when clustering inside HLA-allele-positive subsets. For co-occurrence clustering, repertoires with fewer than 30,000 or more than 120,000 public chains were excluded, along with about five repertoires with anomalous nucleotide sharing. TCRdb provides this immuneACCESS table in a form limited to in-frame rearrangements. Some clones are lacking; in checked studies, under half of them reflect an unresolved V gene, and why the rest are absent is not known. That table is the source of V, J and clone size, and D and trimming were worked out from the DNA. The sample profile shows over 150,000 clones; more than 75% of them were found once. Of the sample, roughly 13% falls within the top ten clones.

These data belong to a study of cytomegalovirus exposure and HLA in healthy donors (TCRdb year 2017). Background on the whole study: An earlier analysis of roughly 570 of the donors reported roughly 300 Gb of sequence data and 117 million unique TCR beta sequences obtained from approximately 180 million T cells. Around 320 gigabases of sequencing data and 70 million to 100 million unique TCR sequences were included in an early release covering about 620 HLA-typed donors. The genetic ancestry cluster associated with self-reported Caucasian donors included 65% to 90% of the 300 to 450 genotyped donors. The study aimed to test whether cataloging public T cell receptors could reveal signatures of past pathogen exposure. The study profiled the T cell repertoires of fewer than 850 subjects by immunosequencing and related them to cytomegalovirus serostatus. A separate validation cohort of about 110 different subjects was used in addition to the 666-subject first cohort. High-throughput TCR immunosequencing, statistical association of individual TCRs with disease status, and machine learning were combined to predict cytomegalovirus infection status. To study patterns of TCR occurrence, a later analysis re-analyzed previously published TCR beta repertoires from around 700 donors and added high-resolution HLA genotyping. Rather than using new phenotypic data, the later analysis identified candidate immune exposures from TCR beta sequences and from how often those sequences occurred across donors. An earlier analysis of approximately 640 of the donors applied high-throughput TCR beta sequencing to assess whether each TCR beta V gene segment acted as functional or pseudogenic. Donor age, sex, ethnicity and CMV serostatus were collected together with the repertoire data. In a later genetic analysis, genome-wide SNP genotypes for about 55% of the roughly 670 donors were used, and that subset was treated as a discovery cohort. All discovery cohort repertoires had been generated using a single sequencing platform. HLA typing covered class I and class II loci at four-digit resolution. The number of typed donors differed by locus: roughly 620-630 for A, B, C, DRB1 and DQB1; some 500 for DQA1; fewer than 610 for DPA1; and roughly 470 for DPB1. Several DR-DQ haplotypes were treated as single units for association and clustering because of strong linkage in the cohort. Among around 400 genotyped donors of the cohort, an average of around 220,000 unique TCR beta nucleotide sequences was sequenced per donor, of which approximately 19% were non-productive. On the study overall, not on this receptor specifically: A total of 164 TCR beta chains were listed by the study as associated with cytomegalovirus. A later analysis found that TCR association rates varied across HLA loci, with DRB1 alleles showing the most associated TCRs and HLA-C alleles the fewest. Because some donors lacked HLA typing at each locus, the association tests relied only on the typed subset. The cohort was sequenced for TCR beta chains only, and without alpha or paired-chain data the features that could be detected were limited. Most CMV-associated TCR beta chains appeared to be HLA-restricted in a later analysis, and the HLA associations seemed to be driven largely by CMV exposure. The 87-base-pair reads could not distinguish some IMGT-functional V segments, including TRBV6-2 and TRBV6-3, so those segments were excluded. A later genetic analysis reported fewer N-insertions in productive TCRs among donors in an Asian-associated ancestry cluster than the 666-donor mean. Roughly uniform sequencing depth across donors was assumed in presence/absence analyses, although this assumption may not hold. At a false discovery rate of 0.05, a later analysis linked some 17,000 TCR beta sequences to specific HLA alleles. Broadly in line with IMGT annotations, most TCR beta V segments showed up in productive rearrangements about 87% or about 30% of the time in an earlier analysis of roughly 590 of the donors. In vitro tests confirmed that a few of the cytomegalovirus-associated TCR beta chains recognize cytomegalovirus antigens. Across donors, most TCR sequences were observed very rarely, whereas some public TCRs were present in many individuals. Cytomegalovirus status was reported to be diagnosed by the classifier with high specificity and sensitivity in both the original and validation cohorts. When HLA alleles, especially DR and DQ, strongly co-occurred, TCR associations were difficult to assign to individual alleles. A further reported finding was that TCR beta sequences accurately predicted the HLA-A and HLA-B alleles for most subjects in the first cohort. A later genetic analysis associated a missense DCLRE1C variant with V-gene and J-gene trimming of TCR beta chains, and an independent cohort replicated the association. Immune exposure information for the cohort was limited to CMV serostatus. The sequencing pipeline was judged likely to have produced a cluster of highly shared sequence variants as a technical artifact. Because counts were too low, 15 to 20 rarely observed V segments, including chromosome 9 orphons, were excluded from the earlier analysis of roughly 580 of the donors. In a later analysis, several top co-occurrence clusters were reported to appear linked to parvovirus B19, influenza, CMV and Epstein-Barr virus. Compared with equally common non-associated chains, HLA-associated TCR beta chains in a later analysis were more clonally expanded and had lower generation probabilities. The authors suggested that the approach could potentially be extended to other disease states and immunological phenotypes. Correlated functional status among segregating V segments might reflect linkage disequilibrium, but an unknown experimental factor could not be ruled out.

In total, approximately 610 healthy bone marrow donors made up the cohort. All cohort members were sampled while nominally healthy, although unrecorded immune exposures were likely present. The donor was CMV seropositive and belonged to the group of around 300 seropositive cohort members. A peripheral blood sample was provided by each donor, and peripheral blood mononuclear cells were used for TCR beta sequencing. Genomic DNA was extracted from the blood cell samples with the Qiagen DNeasy Blood Extraction Kit. V loses 1 base of germline sequence and J loses 1 base, and the interval between the two ends is 5 bases. The CDR3 holds 14 amino acids from the cysteine to the phenylalanine. Of the read, only the CDR3 DNA is kept; its 42 bases are in frame from base 1. Taken from the germline V gene, the CDR1 and CDR2 loops are SGDLS and YYNGEE.

Source material: PBMCs. The receptor chain draws on TRBV9 and TRBJ2-2; the D gene assignment is ambiguous. This TCR was recovered from a man aged 25 to 40 in good health and CMV-seropositive. The nucleotides read TGTGCCAGCAGCGTATCAGGGAACACCGGGGAGCTGTTTTTT. It translates as CASSVSGNTGELFF.